This T cell receptor beta chain originates from a study of T cell responses to AZD1222 COVID-19 vaccine. Study-level results: Nearly half of spike-specific TCRs reportedly go after variant regions that carry no mutations. Repertoires were collected only later (after the peak T cell response had occurred). Vaccine-associated CD4 TCRs spanned spike, dominant at 160-218 and 743-854.

Remarks on this clone: Its antigen is unidentified.

The CDR3 has 14 residues. Germline V gene sequence: CDR1 SGDLS, CDR2 YYNGEE. The V end was cut by 4 bases, the J end by 3 bases, with 13 bases between. Sequenced by immunoSEQ multiplex PCR; TCRdb stores in-frame clones only, minus some. In the table there are around 99,000 clones, roughly 90% of which are singletons. The origin of this receptor is an adult who received the AZD1222 COVID-19 vaccine. The sample here was peripheral blood, taken 28 days after the second AZD1222 dose. The V call is TRBV9, the J call TRBJ1-1, with D possibly being TRBD1 (5 bases). CDR3 residues: CASSPQGWDTEAFF. In DNA form, the CDR3 reads TGTGCCAGCAGCCCCCAGGGATGGGACACTGAAGCTTTCTTT.